This T cell receptor (beta chain) was sequenced for a study of T-cell reconstitution after alpha-beta-depleted transplantation in children (dated by TCRdb to between 2015 and 2016). For the wider study: T-cell immune reconstitution after TCRalphabeta/CD19-depleted allogeneic hematopoietic cell transplantation in children was quantitatively tracked in the study by means of TCR repertoire profiling.

At the junction V is shortened by 5 bases and J by 3 bases; bases outside the gene matches: 10. The CDR3 numbers 16 residues from cysteine through phenylalanine. The only DNA kept is the CDR3, 48 bases in frame from the first base. Study-wide findings and limitations: In some patients, the high TCRbeta diversity seen at day 60 was put down to recipient T cells and intrathymic progenitors that had survived conditioning. Over subsequent months, a decline in hyperexpanded clone frequencies was noted, and after one year, T-cell counts and TCRbeta diversity were mostly ascribed to newly produced T cells. About two months after transplant, the apparently early recovery of alphabetaT-cell counts reportedly depended on just several hundred clones that had expanded rapidly and came from non-depleted graft cells.

Comments on this clonotype: Its antigen has not been determined. Per-base quality was not reported, and no clone a single base away is much larger than it.

Libraries came from PCR. The sequencer listed for this sample is Illumina HiSeq 2500. TCR libraries were prepared with molecular barcoding, using unique molecular identifiers to normalize TCRbeta repertoire quantification. Using fastp trimming at Q25 and MiXCR clonotype assembly, TCRdb reanalyzed the public sequencing data and kept in-frame beta chains. Duplicate CDR3 protein sequences are folded into a single record with the most common DNA and genes. For this sample the table gives under 450,000 distinct CDR3 sequences, of which 15% to 20% were detected only once. The top ten hold less than 30% of the sample. The treatment or condition label for this specimen denotes: allogeneic hematopoietic cell transplantation with graft depleted of TCRalphabeta T cells and CD19 B cells. Transplant recipients were children who received TCRalphabeta/CD19-depleted allogeneic hematopoietic cell grafts.

The rearrangement joined TRBV12-3 or TRBV12-4 to TRBJ1-5; a stretch of 7 junction bases matches TRBD1. The clonotype was recovered from a boy under two years old who had a stem cell transplant for Wiskott-Aldrich syndrome, so the T cells may come from the graft donor. Source: PBMCs, mostly from graft donor cells, taken 360 days after TCRalphabeta/CD19-depleted stem cell transplant. The CDR3 protein is CASSKSGGQLNQPQHF. The sequenced DNA is TGTGCCAGCAGTAAATCGGGGGGACAGCTCAATCAGCCCCAGCATTTT.